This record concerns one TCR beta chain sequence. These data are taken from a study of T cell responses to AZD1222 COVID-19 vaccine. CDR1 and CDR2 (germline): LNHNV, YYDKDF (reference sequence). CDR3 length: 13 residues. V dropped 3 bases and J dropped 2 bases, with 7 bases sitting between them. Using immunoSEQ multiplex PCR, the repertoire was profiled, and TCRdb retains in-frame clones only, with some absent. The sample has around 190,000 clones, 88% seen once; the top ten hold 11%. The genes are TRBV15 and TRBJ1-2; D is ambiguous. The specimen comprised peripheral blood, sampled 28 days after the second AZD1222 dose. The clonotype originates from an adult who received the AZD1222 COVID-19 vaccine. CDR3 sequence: CATSRGGNYGYTF. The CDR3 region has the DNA TGTGCCACCAGCAGGGGAGGGAACTATGGCTACACCTTC.